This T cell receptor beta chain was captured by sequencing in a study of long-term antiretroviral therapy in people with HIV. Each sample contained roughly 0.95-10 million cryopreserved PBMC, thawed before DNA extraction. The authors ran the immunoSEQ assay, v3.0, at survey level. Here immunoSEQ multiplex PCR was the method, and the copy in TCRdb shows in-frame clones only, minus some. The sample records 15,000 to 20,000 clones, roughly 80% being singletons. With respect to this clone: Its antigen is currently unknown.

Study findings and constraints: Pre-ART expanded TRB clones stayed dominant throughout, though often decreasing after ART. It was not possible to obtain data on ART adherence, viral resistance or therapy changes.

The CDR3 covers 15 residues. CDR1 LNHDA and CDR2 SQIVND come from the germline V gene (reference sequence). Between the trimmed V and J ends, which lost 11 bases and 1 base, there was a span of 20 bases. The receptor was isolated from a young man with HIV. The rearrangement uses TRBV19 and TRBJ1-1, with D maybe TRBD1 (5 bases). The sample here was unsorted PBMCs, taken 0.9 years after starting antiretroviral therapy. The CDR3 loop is CAAGFGGGANTEAFF. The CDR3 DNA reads TGTGCCGCTGGGTTCGGGGGAGGAGCGAACACTGAAGCTTTCTTT.